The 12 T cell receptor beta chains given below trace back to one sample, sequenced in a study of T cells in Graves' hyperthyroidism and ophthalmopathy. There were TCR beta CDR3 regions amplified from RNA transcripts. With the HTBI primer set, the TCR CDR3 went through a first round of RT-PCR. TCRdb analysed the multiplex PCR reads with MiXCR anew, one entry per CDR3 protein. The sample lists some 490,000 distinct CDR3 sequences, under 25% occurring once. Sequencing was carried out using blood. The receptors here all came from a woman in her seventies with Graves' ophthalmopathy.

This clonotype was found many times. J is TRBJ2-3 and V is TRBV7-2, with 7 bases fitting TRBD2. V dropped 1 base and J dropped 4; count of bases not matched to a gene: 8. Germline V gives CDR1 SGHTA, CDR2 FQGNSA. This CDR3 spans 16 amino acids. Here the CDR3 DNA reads TGTGCCAGCAGCTTAGAGGGAGCGGGAAGGGCAGATACGCAGTATTTT. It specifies CASSLEGAGRADTQYF. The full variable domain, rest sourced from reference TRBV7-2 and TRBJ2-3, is GAGVSQSPSNKVTEKGKDVELRCDPISGHTALYWYRQSLGQGLEFLIYFQGNSAPDKSGLPSDRFSAERTGGSVSTLTIQRTQQEDSAVYLCASSLEGAGRADTQYFGPGTRLTVL.

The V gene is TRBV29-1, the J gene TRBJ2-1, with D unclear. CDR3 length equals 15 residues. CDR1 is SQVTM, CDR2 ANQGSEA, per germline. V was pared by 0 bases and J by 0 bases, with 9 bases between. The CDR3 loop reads CSVEDLGFSYNEQFF. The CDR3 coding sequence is TGCAGCGTTGAAGATCTCGGCTTCTCCTACAATGAGCAGTTCTTC.

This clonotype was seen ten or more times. The CDR3 DNA sequence: TGTGCCAGTAGTACCGGCCGGGTCACTGAAGCTTTCTTT. Encoded protein: CASSTGRVTEAFF. V usage is TRBV19 and J usage is TRBJ1-1; D remains ambiguous. The CDR3 consists of 13 residues. The germline V gene has CDR1 LNHDA and CDR2 SQIVND (reference sequence). Deletions cut 4 bases from V and 4 bases from J, with 10 bases between.

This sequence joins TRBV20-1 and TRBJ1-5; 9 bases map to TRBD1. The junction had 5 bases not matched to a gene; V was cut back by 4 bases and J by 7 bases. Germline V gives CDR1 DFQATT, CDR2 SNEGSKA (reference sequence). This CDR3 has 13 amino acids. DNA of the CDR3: TGCAGTGCTATGGGACAGGGTTACCAGCCCCAGCATTTT. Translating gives CSAMGQGYQPQHF.

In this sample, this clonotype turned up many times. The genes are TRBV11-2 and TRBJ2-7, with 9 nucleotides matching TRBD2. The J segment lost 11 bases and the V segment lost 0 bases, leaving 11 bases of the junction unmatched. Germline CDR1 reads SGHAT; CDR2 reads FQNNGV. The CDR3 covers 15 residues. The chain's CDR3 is CASSLDRGIAGAKYF. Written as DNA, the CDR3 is TGTGCCAGCAGCTTAGATCGGGGTATAGCGGGAGCGAAGTACTTC.

The CDR3, as DNA: TGTGCCAGCAGTGCTCCCCCCATGCAGGGGCAGCCCCAGCATTTT. Amino acid sequence: CASSAPPMQGQPQHF. This sequence joins TRBV6-4 and TRBJ1-5, with D possibly TRBD1 on 6 matching bases. The V end was cut by 4 bases, the J end by 7 bases, with 17 bases between. CDR1 and CDR2 (germline): MRHNA, SNTAGT. There are 15 residues in the CDR3.

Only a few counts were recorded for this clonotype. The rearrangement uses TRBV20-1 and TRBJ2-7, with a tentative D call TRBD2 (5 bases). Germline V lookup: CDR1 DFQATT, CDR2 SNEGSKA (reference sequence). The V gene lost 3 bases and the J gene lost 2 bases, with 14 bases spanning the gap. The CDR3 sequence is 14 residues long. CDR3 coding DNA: TGCAGTGCTAGTGGTGGGAGCCCCCCCTACGAGCAGTACTTC. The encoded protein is CSASGGSPPYEQYF.

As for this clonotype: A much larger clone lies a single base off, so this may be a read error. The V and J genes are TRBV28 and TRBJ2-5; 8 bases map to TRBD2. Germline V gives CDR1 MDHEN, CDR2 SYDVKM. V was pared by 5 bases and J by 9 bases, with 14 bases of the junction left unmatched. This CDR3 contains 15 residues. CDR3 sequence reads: CASSQTPGMREAQYF. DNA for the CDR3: TGTGCCAGCAGTCAAACCCCCGGGATGCGGGAGGCCCAGTACTTC.

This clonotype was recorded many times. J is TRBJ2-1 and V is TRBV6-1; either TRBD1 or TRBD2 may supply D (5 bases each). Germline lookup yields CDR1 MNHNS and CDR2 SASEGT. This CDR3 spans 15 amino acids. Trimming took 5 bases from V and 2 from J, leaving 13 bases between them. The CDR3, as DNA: TGTGCCAGCAGTAAACCCCGGGACCCCTACAATGAGCAGTTCTTC. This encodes CASSKPRDPYNEQFF.

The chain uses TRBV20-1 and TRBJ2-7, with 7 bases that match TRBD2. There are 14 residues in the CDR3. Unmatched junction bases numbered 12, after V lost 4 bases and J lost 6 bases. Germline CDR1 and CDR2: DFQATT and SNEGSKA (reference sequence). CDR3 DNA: TGCAGTGCTATAACTAGCGACTCTTTGCGCGAGCAGTACTTC. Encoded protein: CSAITSDSLREQYF.

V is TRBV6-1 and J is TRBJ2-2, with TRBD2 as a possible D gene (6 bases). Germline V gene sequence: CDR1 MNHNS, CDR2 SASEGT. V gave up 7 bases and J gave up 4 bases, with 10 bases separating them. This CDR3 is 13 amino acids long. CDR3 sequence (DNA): TGTGCCAGCAAGGCGGGAATCACCGGGGAGCTGTTTTTT. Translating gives CASKAGITGELFF.

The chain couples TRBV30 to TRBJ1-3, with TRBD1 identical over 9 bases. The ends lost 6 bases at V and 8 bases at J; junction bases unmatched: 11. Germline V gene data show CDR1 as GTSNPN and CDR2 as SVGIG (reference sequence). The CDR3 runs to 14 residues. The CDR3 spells CACLDRGYDYTIYF. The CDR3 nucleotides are TGTGCCTGCCTGGACAGGGGATACGATTACACCATATATTTT.